Below, 27 T cell receptor beta chains from the same sample are listed, as sequenced in a study of T cell clusters in autoimmune cytopenias. Roughly 38,000 genome equivalents of blood DNA were amplified for TRB. One tube held mixed TRB-A and TRB-B primer pools for touch-down PCR. Reanalyzing the multiplex PCR reads, TCRdb keeps one entry per CDR3 protein, without DNA. The sample has over 10,000 distinct CDR3 sequences; the top ten hold 3% to 3.5%. Sequencing was performed on peripheral blood. All receptors come from a human donor with an autoimmune cytopenia or autoimmune hepatitis (not recorded which).

This chain joins TRBV5-6 and TRBJ2-1; the TCRdb D gene call, TRBD2, has no DNA to confirm it. CDR3 length: 15 amino acids. CDR1 and CDR2 from the germline V gene are SGHDT and YYEEEE. This CDR3 reads CASSSGLSPYNEQFF.

The V gene is TRBV19, the J gene TRBJ2-2; the TRBD1 assignment by TCRdb is unverifiable without DNA. Per the germline V gene, CDR1 is LNHDA and CDR2 is SQIVND (reference sequence). The CDR3 runs 14 residues. The CDR3 loop is CASSIQGRAGELFF.

The chain links TRBV5-6 to TRBJ1-1. Germline lookup yields CDR1 SGHDT and CDR2 YYEEEE. The CDR3 spans 11 residues. The CDR3 is CASSRYDQAFF. The full variable domain, in which reference TRBV5-6 and TRBJ1-1 provide the parts outside the CDR3, is DAGVTQSPTHLIKTRGQQVTLRCSPKSGHDTVSWYQQALGQGPQFIFQYYEEEERQRGNFPDRFSGHQFPNYSSELNVNALLLGDSALYLCASSRYDQAFFGQGTRLTVV.

This chain uses TRBV19 with TRBJ1-3. The CDR3 has 15 residues. In germline, CDR1 is LNHDA, CDR2 SQIVND (reference sequence). The CDR3 sequence is CASSIGQGSGNTIYF.

The chain has TRBV19 and TRBJ1-1; the TCRdb call, TRBD1, lacks DNA for checking. CDR1 is LNHDA and CDR2 is SQIVND in the germline V gene (reference sequence). There are 12 residues in the CDR3. CDR3 amino acids: CASTGTGREAFF.

V gene TRBV19 combines with J gene TRBJ2-2; TCRdb picks TRBD1, but there is no DNA to check that call. The CDR3 has 18 residues. Germline CDR1 and CDR2: LNHDA and SQIVND (reference sequence). Here the CDR3 reads CASSIVTGGRRNTGELFF.

CDR3 region: CASSLSLGPGFTIYF. The rearrangement joins TRBV12-3 or TRBV12-4 to TRBJ1-3; the TCRdb D gene call, TRBD1, has no DNA to confirm it. The CDR3 loop spans 15 amino acids.

This sequence joins TRBV7-6 and TRBJ1-3. This CDR3 region has 14 residues. Per germline, CDR1 SGHVS and CDR2 FNYEAQ. CDR3: CASSLTAQGNTIYF.

The gene calls are TRBV5-4 and TRBJ1-2; no DNA is available, so the TRBD1 call from TCRdb remains unchecked. The CDR3 length is 14 residues. Per the germline V gene, CDR1 is SGHNT and CDR2 is YYREEE (reference sequence). The CDR3 loop reads CASSAGGTTYGYTF. The variable domain in full, with the rest retrieved from reference TRBV5-4 and TRBJ1-2, is ETGVTQSPTHLIKTRGQQVTLRCSSQSGHNTVSWYQQALGQGPQFIFQYYREEENGRGNFPPRFSGLQFPNYSSELNVNALELDDSALYLCASSAGGTTYGYTFGSGTRLTVV.

The J gene is TRBJ1-6, the V gene TRBV13; TCRdb calls TRBD1, which cannot be checked without DNA. CDR3 length: 15 residues. Germline V gene lookup returns CDR1 PRHDT and CDR2 FYEKMQ (reference sequence). The CDR3 sequence is CASSFSRDGRSPLHF.

The chain is built from TRBV11-2 and TRBJ2-1; TCRdb's D gene call, TRBD1, goes unchecked for lack of DNA. Germline loops: CDR1 SGHAT, CDR2 FQNNGV. This CDR3 is 13 amino acids long. The CDR3: CASSSNRDDEQFF.

This chain links TRBV29-1 with TRBJ1-2; without DNA, the TCRdb call of TRBD1 cannot be checked. Germline lookup yields CDR1 SQVTM and CDR2 ANQGSEA. The CDR3 has 14 amino acids. CDR3 loop: CSVDGSGGRYGYTF.

The chain links TRBV19 to TRBJ1-1. Germline-derived CDR1 and CDR2 are LNHDA and SQIVND (reference sequence). The CDR3 runs 13 residues. CDR3 in amino acids: CASRLGGNTEAFF.

This clonotype is called medium-sized based on its frequency. This chain links TRBV29-1 with TRBJ1-2. Germline V lookup: CDR1 SQVTM, CDR2 ANQGSEA. The CDR3 is 15 amino acids. The CDR3: CSVETSLEFNYGYTF.

This clonotype is deemed medium-sized (0.01 to 0.1%) by its frequency. V gene TRBV19 combines with J gene TRBJ2-1; TCRdb selects TRBD1, and the lack of DNA leaves this call unchecked. The CDR3 covers 14 residues. Germline V gene data show CDR1 as LNHDA and CDR2 as SQIVND (reference sequence). The CDR3: CASGQGLNYNEQFF.

The chain is built from TRBV6-4 and TRBJ1-1; the D gene TCRdb calls, TRBD1, cannot be checked with no DNA. Germline V gene data show CDR1 as MRHNA and CDR2 as SNTAGT. The CDR3 contains 11 residues. The CDR3: CASREGSRAFF.

The chain employs TRBV19 and TRBJ2-1; without DNA, the TCRdb call of TRBD2 cannot be checked. CDR1 and CDR2 (germline): LNHDA, SQIVND (reference sequence). CDR3 length: 13 amino acids. CDR3 sequence: CASSRGLDYEQFF.

This chain uses TRBV5-6 with TRBJ2-1; the TRBD1 assignment by TCRdb is unverifiable without DNA. This CDR3 region has 11 residues. The V gene's germline CDR1 is SGHDT and CDR2 YYEEEE. The CDR3 sequence: CASSRRDEQFF.

J is TRBJ2-5 and V is TRBV7-6; TCRdb's assignment of TRBD1 cannot be checked, as there is no DNA. Germline assignment: CDR1 SGHVS and CDR2 FNYEAQ. The CDR3 is 16 residues long. The CDR3 loop reads CASSVTGTGEGETQYF.

This clonotype is classed as medium-sized by frequency. V usage is TRBV29-1 and J usage is TRBJ2-1; TCRdb indicates TRBD2, and absent DNA this call remains unverified. CDR1 and CDR2 (germline): SQVTM, ANQGSEA. This CDR3 has 12 residues. CDR3 protein: CSVALIHNEQFF.

V is TRBV19 and J is TRBJ1-5. The CDR3 has 14 amino acids. Germline V CDR1 and CDR2: LNHDA, SQIVND (reference sequence). CDR3 sequence: CASSSGVGSQPQHF.

The chain employs TRBV30 and TRBJ1-6; TCRdb proposes TRBD1, but this gene call is untestable without DNA. The germline CDR1 and CDR2 sequences are GTSNPN and SVGIG (reference sequence). There are 14 residues in the CDR3. CDR3 sequence reads: CAWSYRSGNSPLHF.

The V gene is TRBV27, the J gene TRBJ2-5; the TCRdb D gene call, TRBD1, has no DNA to confirm it. Germline V gene sequence: CDR1 MNHEY, CDR2 SMNVEV (reference sequence). The CDR3 spans 16 residues. CDR3 loop: CASSDLKGRGQETQYF.

The chain combines TRBV6-6 with TRBJ2-7; TCRdb designates TRBD2, a call that cannot be tested without DNA. The CDR3 extends over 16 amino acids. CDR1 and CDR2 (germline): MNHNY, SVGAGI (reference sequence). CDR3 in amino acids: CASSSWTSGNIYEQYF.

This chain connects TRBV6-5 to TRBJ1-3; TCRdb's D call of TRBD1 is untestable without DNA. The CDR3 consists of 14 residues. Germline V gives CDR1 MNHEY, CDR2 SVGAGI. CDR3 sequence: CASSYTRTGSTIYF.

Considering frequency, this clonotype is medium-sized. The V and J genes are TRBV6-6 and TRBJ2-5; lacking DNA, the TRBD1 call made by TCRdb goes unchecked. Germline CDR1 and CDR2: MNHNY and SVGAGI (reference sequence). This CDR3 spans 15 amino acids. The CDR3 loop reads CASSYGTEPQETQYF.

The V call is TRBV6-5, the J call TRBJ1-6. This CDR3 has 16 amino acids. Germline loops: CDR1 MNHEY, CDR2 SVGAGI. CDR3: CASSYSMRSYNSPLHF.